These T cell receptor beta chains were read from a single sample in a study of CD8 T cells in Susac syndrome. Using its own MiXCR run on the immunoSEQ multiplex PCR reads, TCRdb lists one record per CDR3 protein. Among over 150,000 distinct CDR3 sequences listed, 85% to 95% were seen once. The sample taken for sequencing was CD4+ T cells from PBMCs. Source of these receptors: a human donor with Susac syndrome. The CDR3 runs from the conserved cysteine through the conserved F or W. D genes are given only for firm matches. Only some rows state a clone size, as once, few, many or a class for expanded clones.

V gene	D gene	CDR3 length	clone size	J gene	CDR3 protein	CDR3 DNA
TRBV5-1	-	14	-	TRBJ1-5	CASSLWGEGQPQHF	TGCGCCAGCAGCTTGTGGGGGGAAGGTCAGCCCCAGCATTTT
TRBV6-6	-	12	-	TRBJ2-1	CASSLTSYEQFF	TGTGCCAGCAGCCTAACTAGCTATGAGCAGTTCTTC
TRBV4-3	-	15	-	TRBJ2-1	CASSLTRRGYNEQFF	TGCGCCAGCAGCCTCACCAGGCGGGGCTACAATGAGCAGTTCTTC
TRBV5-6	TRBD1	13	once	TRBJ1-2	CASSRTGVGGYTF	TGTGCCAGCAGCCGGACAGGGGTAGGGGGCTACACCTTC
TRBV20-1	TRBD1	15	-	TRBJ1-4	CSAPGQGGTNEKLFF	TGCAGTGCACCTGGACAGGGAGGAACTAATGAAAAACTGTTTTTT
TRBV29-1	-	13	-	TRBJ2-3	CSVEASFTDTQYF	TGCAGCGTTGAAGCCAGCTTCACAGATACGCAGTATTTT
TRBV5-1	-	15	-	TRBJ2-5	CASSFNTGLTETQYF	TGCGCCAGCAGCTTTAATACAGGGTTAACAGAGACCCAGTACTTC
TRBV2	TRBD1	13	-	TRBJ2-1	CASSEQGDDEQFF	TGTGCCAGCAGTGAACAGGGGGACGATGAGCAGTTCTTC
TRBV11-2	-	17	-	TRBJ2-2	CASSLDLSGANTGELFF	TGTGCCAGCAGCTTAGATCTCTCGGGGGCGAACACCGGGGAGCTGTTTTTT
TRBV28	TRBD2	16	-	TRBJ2-3	CASSSPGLAGGLLTYF	TGTGCCAGCAGTTCCCCAGGACTAGCGGGGGGCCTCTTAACGTATTTT
TRBV23-1	-	18	-	TRBJ1-5	CASSQFRGQIISNQPQHF	TGCGCCAGCAGTCAATTCCGAGGACAGATTATTAGCAATCAGCCCCAGCATTTT
TRBV15	-	12	once	TRBJ2-5	CATSRAKETQYF	TGTGCCACCAGCAGGGCTAAAGAGACCCAGTACTTC
TRBV27	TRBD1	14	-	TRBJ1-6	CASSTRQGESPLHF	TGTGCCAGCAGTACGCGACAGGGAGAATCACCCCTCCACTTT
TRBV9	-	16	-	TRBJ2-2	CASSVDRLPNTGELFF	TGTGCCAGCAGCGTCGACAGGCTCCCGAACACCGGGGAGCTGTTTTTT
TRBV29-1	-	13	-	TRBJ1-1	CSVSAVLNTEAFF	TGCAGCGTGTCGGCAGTTCTGAACACTGAAGCTTTCTTT
TRBV7-2	-	15	-	TRBJ2-1	CASSLGGTGYNEQFF	TGTGCCAGCAGCTTAGGGGGGACGGGGTACAATGAGCAGTTCTTC